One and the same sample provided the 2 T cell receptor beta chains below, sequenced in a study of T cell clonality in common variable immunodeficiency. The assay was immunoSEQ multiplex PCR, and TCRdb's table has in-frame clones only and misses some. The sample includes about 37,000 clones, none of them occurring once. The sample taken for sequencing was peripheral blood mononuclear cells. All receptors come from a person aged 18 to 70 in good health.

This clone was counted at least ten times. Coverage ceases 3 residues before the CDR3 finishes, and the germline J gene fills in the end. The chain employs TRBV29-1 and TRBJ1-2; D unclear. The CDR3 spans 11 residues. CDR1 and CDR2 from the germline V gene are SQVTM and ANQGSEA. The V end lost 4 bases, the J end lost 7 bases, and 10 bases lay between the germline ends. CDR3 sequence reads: CSVGAKGGYTF. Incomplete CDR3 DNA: TGCAGCGTTGGGGCCAAGGGTGGC.

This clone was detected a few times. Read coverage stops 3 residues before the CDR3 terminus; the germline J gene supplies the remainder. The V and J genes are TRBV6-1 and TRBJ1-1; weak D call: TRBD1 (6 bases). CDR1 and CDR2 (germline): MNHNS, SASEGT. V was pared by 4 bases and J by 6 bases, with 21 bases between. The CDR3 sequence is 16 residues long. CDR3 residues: CASSALSSNREPEAFF. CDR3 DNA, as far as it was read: TGTGCCAGCAGTGCCCTTTCCTCGAACAGGGAACCTGAA.